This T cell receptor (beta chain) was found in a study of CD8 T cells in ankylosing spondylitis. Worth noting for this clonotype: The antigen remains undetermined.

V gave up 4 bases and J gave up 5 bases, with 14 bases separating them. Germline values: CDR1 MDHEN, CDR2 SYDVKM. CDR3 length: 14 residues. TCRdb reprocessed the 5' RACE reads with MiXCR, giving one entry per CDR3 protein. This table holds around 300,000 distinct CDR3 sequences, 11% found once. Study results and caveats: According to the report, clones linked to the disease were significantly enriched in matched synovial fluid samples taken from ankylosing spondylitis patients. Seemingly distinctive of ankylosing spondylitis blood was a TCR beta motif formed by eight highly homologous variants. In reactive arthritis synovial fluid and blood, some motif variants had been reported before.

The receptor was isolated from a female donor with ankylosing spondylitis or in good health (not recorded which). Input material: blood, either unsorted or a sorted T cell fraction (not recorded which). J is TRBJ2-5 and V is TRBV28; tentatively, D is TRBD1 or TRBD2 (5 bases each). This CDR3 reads CASSSTRGMETQYF. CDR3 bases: TGTGCCAGCAGTTCAACTAGGGGAATGGAGACCCAGTACTTC.